This T cell receptor (beta chain) was observed in a study of blood T cell repertoires in COVID-19. Using immunoSEQ multiplex PCR, the repertoire was profiled, and TCRdb retains in-frame clones only, with some absent. Of about 330,000 clones in the sample, 70% to 90% were seen once. The germline V and J ends were trimmed by 0 bases and 8 bases, with 11 bases remaining between them. The CDR3 has 14 residues. CDR1 GTSNPN and CDR2 SVGIG come from the germline V gene (reference sequence). The sample taken for sequencing was PBMCs or T cells enriched from blood (not recorded which). This sequence was found in a woman between 25 and 40 years old who had recovered from COVID-19. This chain uses TRBV30 with TRBJ1-6; no reliable D call. The CDR3 loop reads CAWSVGGRHSPLHF. As DNA, the CDR3 is TGTGCCTGGAGTGTGGGAGGGAGGCATTCACCCCTCCACTTT.